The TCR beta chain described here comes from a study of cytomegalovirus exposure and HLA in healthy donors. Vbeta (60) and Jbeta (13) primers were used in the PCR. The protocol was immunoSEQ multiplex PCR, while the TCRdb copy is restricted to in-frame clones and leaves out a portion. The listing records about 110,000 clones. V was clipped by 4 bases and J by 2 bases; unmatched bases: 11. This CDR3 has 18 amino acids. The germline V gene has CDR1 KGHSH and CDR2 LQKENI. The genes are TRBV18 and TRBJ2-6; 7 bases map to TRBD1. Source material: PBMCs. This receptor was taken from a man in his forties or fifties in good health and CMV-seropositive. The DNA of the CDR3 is TGTGCCAGCTCACTGGTACAGGGGCCTTCACCTGGGGCCAACGTCCTGACTTTC. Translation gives CASSLVQGPSPGANVLTF.